The entry below describes one T cell receptor (beta chain). Its specificity is not known. This entry comes from a study of shared clonotypes between healthy human individuals. The wider study: Per-donor plates numbered three CD4 naive, three CD4 memory, two CD8 naive and one CD8 memory.

A CD45RA-negative memory subset and a CD45RA+ naive subset were separated from the CD4+ cells. The V gene lost 5 bases and the J gene lost 6 bases, with 13 bases spanning the gap. The CDR3 has 13 residues. Germline lookup yields CDR1 SGHTA and CDR2 FQGNSA. Libraries were prepared by immunoSEQ multiplex PCR; TCRdb keeps only in-frame clonotypes and omits some of them. The table shows roughly 2,500,000 clones, with more than 85% occurring only once. Study-wide findings and caveats: Researchers sampled only blood; tissue repertoires likely differ. Memory subsets generally showed lower estimated richness than naive subsets.

V is TRBV7-2 and J is TRBJ1-2; possibly TRBD1 for D (6 bases). This clonotype was obtained from a young man in good health. Some clones in this sample may be carry-over from other donors' samples. The sample was naive CD4+ T cells from PBMCs. Subset noted: CD45RA+ positively selected. For the CDR3, the DNA is TGTGCCAGCAGCCCCGTTAGGGGGGATGGCTACACCTTC. The encoded protein is CASSPVRGDGYTF.